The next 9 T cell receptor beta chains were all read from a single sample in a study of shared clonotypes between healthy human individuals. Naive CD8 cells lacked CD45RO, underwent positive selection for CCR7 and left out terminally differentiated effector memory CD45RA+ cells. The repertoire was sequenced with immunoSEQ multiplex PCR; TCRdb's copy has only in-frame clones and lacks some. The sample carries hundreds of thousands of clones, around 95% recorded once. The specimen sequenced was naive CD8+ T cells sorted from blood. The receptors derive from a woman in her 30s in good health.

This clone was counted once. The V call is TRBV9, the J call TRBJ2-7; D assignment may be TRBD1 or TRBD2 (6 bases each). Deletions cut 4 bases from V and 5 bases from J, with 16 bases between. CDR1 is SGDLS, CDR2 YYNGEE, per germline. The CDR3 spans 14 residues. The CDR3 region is CASSPGGGLNEQYF. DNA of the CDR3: TGTGCCAGCAGCCCCGGAGGGGGGCTGAACGAGCAGTACTTC.

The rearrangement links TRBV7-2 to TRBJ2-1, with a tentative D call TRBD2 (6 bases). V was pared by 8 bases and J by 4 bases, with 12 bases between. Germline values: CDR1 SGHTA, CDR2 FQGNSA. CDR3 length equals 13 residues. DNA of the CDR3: TGTGCCAGCCTAGCGACCCGTTACAATGAGCAGTTCTTC. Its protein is CASLATRYNEQFF.

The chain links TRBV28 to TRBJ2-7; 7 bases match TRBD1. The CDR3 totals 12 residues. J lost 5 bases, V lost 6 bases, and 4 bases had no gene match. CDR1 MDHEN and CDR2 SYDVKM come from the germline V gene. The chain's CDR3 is CASRNRGNEQYF. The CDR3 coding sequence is TGTGCCAGCAGAAACAGGGGAAACGAGCAGTACTTC.

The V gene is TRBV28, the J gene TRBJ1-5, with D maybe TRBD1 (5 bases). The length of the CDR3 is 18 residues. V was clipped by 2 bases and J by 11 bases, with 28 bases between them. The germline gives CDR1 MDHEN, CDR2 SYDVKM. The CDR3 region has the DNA TGTGCCAGCAGTTTACCCACCGTTGTTGACGGAGCCTGGGGGGCCCAGCATTTT. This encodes CASSLPTVVDGAWGAQHF.

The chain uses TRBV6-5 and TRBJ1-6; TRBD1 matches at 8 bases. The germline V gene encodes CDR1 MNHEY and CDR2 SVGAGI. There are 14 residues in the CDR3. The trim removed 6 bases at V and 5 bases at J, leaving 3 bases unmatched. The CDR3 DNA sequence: TGTGCCAGCAGGGGACAGGACCATAATTCACCCCTCCACTTT. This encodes CASRGQDHNSPLHF.

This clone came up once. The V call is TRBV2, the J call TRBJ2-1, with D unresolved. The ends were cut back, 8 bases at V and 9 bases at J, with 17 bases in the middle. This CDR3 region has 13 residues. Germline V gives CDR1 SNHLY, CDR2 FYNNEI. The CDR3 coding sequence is TGTGCCAGCCGAGACCACGGATCGGGTGAGCAGTTCTTC. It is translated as CASRDHGSGEQFF.

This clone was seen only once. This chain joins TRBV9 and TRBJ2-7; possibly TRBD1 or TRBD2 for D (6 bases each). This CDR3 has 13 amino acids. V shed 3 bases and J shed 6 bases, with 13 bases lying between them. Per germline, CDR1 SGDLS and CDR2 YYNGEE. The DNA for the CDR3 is TGTGCCAGCAGCGCAATACAGGGAGGCGAGCAGTACTTC. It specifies CASSAIQGGEQYF.

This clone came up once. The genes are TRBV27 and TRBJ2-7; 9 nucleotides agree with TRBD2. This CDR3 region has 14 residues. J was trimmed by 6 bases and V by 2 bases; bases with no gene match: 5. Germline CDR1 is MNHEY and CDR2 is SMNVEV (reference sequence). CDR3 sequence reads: CASSLRREGLEQYF. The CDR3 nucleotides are TGTGCCAGCAGTTTAAGGCGGGAGGGCCTCGAGCAGTACTTC.

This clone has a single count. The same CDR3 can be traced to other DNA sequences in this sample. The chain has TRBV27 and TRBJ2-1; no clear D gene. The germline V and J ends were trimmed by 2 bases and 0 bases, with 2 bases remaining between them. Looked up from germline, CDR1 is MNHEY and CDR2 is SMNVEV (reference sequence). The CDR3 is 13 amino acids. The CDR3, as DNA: TGTGCCAGCAGTTTAGACTCCTACAATGAGCAGTTCTTC. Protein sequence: CASSLDSYNEQFF.